This T cell receptor beta chain derives from a study of regulatory T cells in long-lasting Graves disease. Study findings and constraints: Persistent disease preferred TRBV28, TRBJ1-2 and TRBJ2-5; new disease, TRBV20-1 and TRBJ2-1. The analysis examined peripheral blood only and excluded thyroid tissue.

Time point described: newly diagnosed GD, antithyroid drugs for less than 3 months. The TCR library was made from RNA extracted from PBMCs. Sequencing libraries for TCR beta were prepared with iRepertoire HTBI primers and Arm-PCR of CDR3 regions. TCRdb called the multiplex PCR reads again in MiXCR, with one record for every CDR3 protein. The repertoire consists of 510,000 or so distinct CDR3 sequences, with 12% occurring once and the leading ten covering 8.9%. V shed 5 bases, J shed 9 bases, and the junction held 6 bases outside the gene matches. The CDR3 is 14 amino acids. CDR1 is SEHNR, CDR2 FQNEAQ, per germline (reference sequence). This clonotype was counted a few times. The antigen is not known. This sample also appeared in a second study, on T cells in Graves' hyperthyroidism and ophthalmopathy. In that study: Every diagnosis used clinical symptoms, serum thyroxine and TRAb, thyroid ultrasound and orbital computed tomography. During a first-round RT-PCR of the TCR CDR3, the HTBI primer set was used.

The sequence was collected from a woman in her twenties or thirties with Graves disease. The sample was peripheral blood mononuclear cells (PBMCs), taken at new diagnosis, from a patient treated with antithyroid drugs. The chain carries TRBV7-9 and TRBJ2-1; 11 positions agree with TRBD1. This chain's CDR3 is CASSRGTGGVEQFF. The CDR3 DNA is TGTGCCAGCAGCCGCGGGACAGGGGGTGTTGAGCAGTTCTTC.